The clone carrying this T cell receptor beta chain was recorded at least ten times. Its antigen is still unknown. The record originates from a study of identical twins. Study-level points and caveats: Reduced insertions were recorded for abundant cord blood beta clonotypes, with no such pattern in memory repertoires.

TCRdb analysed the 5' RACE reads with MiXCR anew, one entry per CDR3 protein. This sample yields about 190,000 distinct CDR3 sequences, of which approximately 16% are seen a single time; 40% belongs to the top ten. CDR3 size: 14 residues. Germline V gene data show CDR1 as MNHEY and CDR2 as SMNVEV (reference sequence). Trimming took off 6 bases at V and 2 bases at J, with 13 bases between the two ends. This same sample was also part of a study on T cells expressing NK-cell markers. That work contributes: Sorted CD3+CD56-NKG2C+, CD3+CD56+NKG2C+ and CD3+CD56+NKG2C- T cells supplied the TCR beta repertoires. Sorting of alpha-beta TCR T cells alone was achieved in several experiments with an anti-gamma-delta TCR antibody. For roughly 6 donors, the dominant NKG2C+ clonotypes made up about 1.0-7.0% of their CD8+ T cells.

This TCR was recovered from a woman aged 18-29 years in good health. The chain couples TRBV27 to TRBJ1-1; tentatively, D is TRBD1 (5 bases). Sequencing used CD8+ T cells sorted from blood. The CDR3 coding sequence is TGTGCCAGCAGCGCGTCAGGGCCCAACACTGAAGCTTTCTTT. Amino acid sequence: CASSASGPNTEAFF.